In this sample, the clone carrying this TCR beta chain is medium-sized. This sample is part of a study of blood T cell repertoires in COVID-19. Looking at the study overall: Specimens from acute and convalescent COVID-19 originated in the United States, Italy and Spain. Nucleic acid was either cDNA or gDNA, and it came from T cells, B-cell-depleted T cells, or PBMCs.

In the original workflow: Amplification from reference gene primers served as the basis for estimated nucleated cell counts. Using immunoSEQ multiplex PCR, the repertoire was profiled, and TCRdb retains in-frame clones only, with some absent. V, J and clone size were drawn from that table, and D and trimming were deduced from the DNA. Here the sample spans tens of thousands of clones, more than 70% being singletons. Germline V gene lookup returns CDR1 SGHNT and CDR2 YENEEA. The ends were cut back, 5 bases at V and 2 bases at J, with 15 bases in the middle. This CDR3 contains 16 residues. Material for sequencing was peripheral blood. This clonotype was sampled from a man aged 50 to 59 with active COVID-19. The chain joins TRBV11-3 to TRBJ2-2, with D uncertain. CDR3 coding DNA: TGTGCCAGCAGCGCCGCGACCGGGTCCAACACCGGGGAGCTGTTTTTT. Amino acid sequence: CASSAATGSNTGELFF.